Shown below are 10 T cell receptor beta chains from a single sample sequenced in a study of T-cell reconstitution after alpha-beta-depleted transplantation in children. The TCRbeta library was prepared with unique molecular identifiers. MiXCR was run by TCRdb on the PCR reads, yielding one entry per CDR3 protein. This repertoire shows over 400,000 distinct CDR3 sequences, about 45% found once; its top ten account for 27%. The material was PBMCs, obtained before TCRalphabeta/CD19-depleted stem cell transplant. All receptors come from a girl aged 2-10 years with aplastic anemia, due to receive a stem cell transplant.

This chain connects TRBV20-1 to TRBJ1-1; no definite D call. The CDR3 sequence is 13 residues long. Germline CDR1 DFQATT, CDR2 SNEGSKA (reference sequence). V lost 3 bases and J 1 base, leaving 9 bases between the germline ends. The DNA of the CDR3 is TGCAGTGCTAGGGTGCAGACGAACACTGAAGCTTTCTTT. Translated, it gives CSARVQTNTEAFF.

CDR3 sequence: CSVERDPSGGPYNEQFF. The CDR3 nucleotides are TGCAGCGTTGAACGCGACCCCAGCGGGGGGCCATACAATGAGCAGTTCTTC. This rearrangement joins TRBV29-1 to TRBJ2-1, with TRBD2 identical over 9 bases. Germline lookup yields CDR1 SQVTM and CDR2 ANQGSEA. The CDR3 is 17 residues long. Trimming cost V 2 bases and J 4 bases; bases outside gene matches: 12.

The chain carries TRBV11-2 and TRBJ2-1; D tentatively reads TRBD1 or TRBD2 (5 bases each). V was trimmed by 4 bases and J by 0 bases, leaving 16 bases between them. Germline CDR1 SGHAT, CDR2 FQNNGV. This CDR3 is built from 17 residues. The CDR3 loop is CASSSSRSGPSYNEQFF. CDR3 nucleotide sequence: TGTGCCAGCAGCTCCAGCCGATCGGGGCCCTCCTACAATGAGCAGTTCTTC.

This chain uses TRBV15 with TRBJ2-7, with 9 bases fitting TRBD1. The CDR3 consists of 15 residues. Germline loops: CDR1 LNHNV, CDR2 YYDKDF (reference sequence). The V and J ends lost 2 bases and 6 bases, in that order; junction bases with no gene match: 8. CDR3 protein: CATSRTFTDRGEQYF. In nucleotides, the CDR3 is TGTGCCACCAGCAGAACCTTCACGGACAGGGGCGAGCAGTACTTC.

This clonotype was counted at least ten times. In DNA, the CDR3 is TGTGCCAGCAGTTACTCGAGGGTTACAGATACGCAGTATTTT. Translation gives CASSYSRVTDTQYF. The rearrangement links TRBV6-5 to TRBJ2-3; TRBD2 is a possible D gene (5 bases). Germline loops: CDR1 MNHEY, CDR2 SVGAGI. The germline V and J ends were trimmed by 0 bases and 3 bases, with 7 bases remaining between them. The CDR3 runs 14 residues.

The CDR3 here is CAGEGKWGETQYF. The CDR3 coding sequence is TGTGCCGGAGAGGGGAAGTGGGGAGAGACCCAGTACTTC. The chain is built from TRBV30 and TRBJ2-5; D may match TRBD1 or TRBD2 (5 bases each). Trimming removed 8 bases at V and 4 bases at J, with 17 bases between. Germline CDR1 GTSNPN, CDR2 SVGIG (reference sequence). The length of the CDR3 is 13 residues. The full variable domain, in which reference TRBV30 and TRBJ2-5 provide the parts outside the CDR3, is SQTIHQWPATLVQPVGSPLSLECTVEGTSNPNLYWYRQAAGRGLQLLFYSVGIGQISSEVPQNLSASRPQDRQFILSSKKLLLSDSGFYLCAGEGKWGETQYFGPGTRLLVL.

The V call is TRBV29-1, the J call TRBJ2-1, with D possibly being TRBD1 or TRBD2 (5 bases each). Trimming removed 5 bases from V and 10 bases from J, with 15 bases in between. CDR3 length equals 12 residues. CDR1 and CDR2 from the germline V gene are SQVTM and ANQGSEA. The CDR3 reads CSVLEGFYEQFF. The CDR3 nucleotides are TGCAGCGTTTTAGAGGGGTTCTACGAGCAGTTCTTC.

The chain is built from TRBV28 and TRBJ2-5, with D uncertain. V was trimmed by 5 bases and J by 5 bases, leaving 12 bases between them. The CDR3 has 13 amino acids. The germline V gene encodes CDR1 MDHEN and CDR2 SYDVKM. The CDR3 coding sequence is TGTGCCAGCAGTCCCCCTGGGCGCGAGACCCAGTACTTC. This encodes CASSPPGRETQYF.

This clonotype was seen once. The rearrangement joins TRBV5-5 to TRBJ2-1; TRBD1 matches 11 bases. The V and J ends lost 4 bases and 2 bases, in that order; junction bases with no gene match: 5. There are 16 residues in the CDR3. The germline CDR1 and CDR2 sequences are SGHKS and YYEKEE (reference sequence). CDR3 bases: TGTGCCAGCAGCCTGGGACAGGGGGAGGCCTACAATGAGCAGTTCTTC. As protein: CASSLGQGEAYNEQFF. The complete variable domain, with remaining parts taken from reference TRBV5-5 and TRBJ2-1, reads DAGVTQSPTHLIKTRGQQVTLRCSPISGHKSVSWYQQVLGQGPQFIFQYYEKEERGRGNFPDRFSARQFPNYSSELNVNALLLGDSALYLCASSLGQGEAYNEQFFGPGTRLTVL.

This sequence joins TRBV5-1 and TRBJ1-2; D is undetermined. The CDR3 runs to 14 residues. The germline V and J ends were trimmed by 0 bases and 2 bases, with 8 bases remaining between them. The germline V gene encodes CDR1 SGHRS and CDR2 YFSETQ. The CDR3 DNA sequence: TGCGCCAGCAGCTTGGACCCACAGAACTATGGCTACACCTTC. Its protein is CASSLDPQNYGYTF.